These T cell receptor beta chains were read from a single sample in a study of blood T cell repertoires in COVID-19. Measured with immunoSEQ multiplex PCR; TCRdb has only the in-frame clones, and not every one. The sample lists 130,000 or so clones, roughly 91% occurring once. Source material: peripheral blood. Receptors originate from a human donor in a cohort sampled during active COVID-19. Each CDR3 is given with its conserved first and last residue. The order of the fields is CDR3 DNA, CDR3 protein, D gene, clone size, J gene, V gene. D genes are given only for firm matches. Clone size appears in some rows only: once, few, many, or a class for an expanded clone.

CDR3 DNA: TGTGCCAGTAGTTGGACAGGGTTGCCAGATGATGGGCAGTTCTTC; CDR3 protein: CASSWTGLPDDGQFF; D gene: TRBD1; clone size: NA; J gene: TRBJ2-1; V gene: TRBV19
CDR3 DNA: TGTGCCAGCAGTGACAGGGCTGGAAACACCATATATTTT; CDR3 protein: CASSDRAGNTIYF; D gene: NA; clone size: NA; J gene: TRBJ1-3; V gene: TRBV6-1
CDR3 DNA: TGCGCCAGCAGCTCTGACAGGGTGAACACCGGGGAGCTGTTTTTT; CDR3 protein: CASSSDRVNTGELFF; D gene: TRBD1; clone size: once; J gene: TRBJ2-2; V gene: TRBV5-1
CDR3 DNA: TGTGCCAGCAGTCCGGGACAGGGAACCGGCGAGCAGTACTTC; CDR3 protein: CASSPGQGTGEQYF; D gene: TRBD1; clone size: NA; J gene: TRBJ2-7; V gene: TRBV6-4
CDR3 DNA: TGTGCCAGCGGAGAGACTAGCCCGATTCTTGAGCAGTTCTTC; CDR3 protein: CASGETSPILEQFF; D gene: TRBD2; clone size: NA; J gene: TRBJ2-1; V gene: TRBV3-1/TRBV3-2
CDR3 DNA: TGCGCCAGCAGCCAACGAAGGGGAACTCTATCCTACGAGCAGTACTTC; CDR3 protein: CASSQRRGTLSYEQYF; D gene: NA; clone size: once; J gene: TRBJ2-7; V gene: TRBV5-1
CDR3 DNA: TGCAGTGCTAGTCCTAGGACTAGCGGCTACAATGAGCAGTTCTTC; CDR3 protein: CSASPRTSGYNEQFF; D gene: TRBD2; clone size: few; J gene: TRBJ2-1; V gene: TRBV20-1
CDR3 DNA: TGTGCCAGCAGCTTAGCGGGGTACACAGATACGCAGTATTTT; CDR3 protein: CASSLAGYTDTQYF; D gene: TRBD2; clone size: NA; J gene: TRBJ2-3; V gene: TRBV5-6
CDR3 DNA: TGTGCCAGCAACGGGGTTATTCGAGAGACCCAGTACTTC; CDR3 protein: CASNGVIRETQYF; D gene: NA; clone size: NA; J gene: TRBJ2-5; V gene: TRBV6-5
CDR3 DNA: TGTGCCAGCAGGGAACCTCCGGGACTAGGCCCCGATACGCAGTATTTT; CDR3 protein: CASREPPGLGPDTQYF; D gene: TRBD2; clone size: NA; J gene: TRBJ2-3; V gene: TRBV2
CDR3 DNA: TGTGCCAGCAGCTTAGCGGGGAGCTCCTACAATGAGCAGTTCTTC; CDR3 protein: CASSLAGSSYNEQFF; D gene: NA; clone size: NA; J gene: TRBJ2-1; V gene: TRBV7-2
CDR3 DNA: TGTGCCAGCAGCCACCTCGACAGGTACGAGCAGTACTTC; CDR3 protein: CASSHLDRYEQYF; D gene: NA; clone size: NA; J gene: TRBJ2-7; V gene: TRBV3-1/TRBV3-2
CDR3 DNA: TGCAGTGCTAGTGATGGGGGGTCTGGCACAGATACGCAGTATTTT; CDR3 protein: CSASDGGSGTDTQYF; D gene: NA; clone size: NA; J gene: TRBJ2-3; V gene: TRBV20-1
CDR3 DNA: TGTGCCACCAGCAGAGATTCTAGCAGTTCCAAAAACATTCAGTACTTC; CDR3 protein: CATSRDSSSSKNIQYF; D gene: NA; clone size: NA; J gene: TRBJ2-4; V gene: TRBV15